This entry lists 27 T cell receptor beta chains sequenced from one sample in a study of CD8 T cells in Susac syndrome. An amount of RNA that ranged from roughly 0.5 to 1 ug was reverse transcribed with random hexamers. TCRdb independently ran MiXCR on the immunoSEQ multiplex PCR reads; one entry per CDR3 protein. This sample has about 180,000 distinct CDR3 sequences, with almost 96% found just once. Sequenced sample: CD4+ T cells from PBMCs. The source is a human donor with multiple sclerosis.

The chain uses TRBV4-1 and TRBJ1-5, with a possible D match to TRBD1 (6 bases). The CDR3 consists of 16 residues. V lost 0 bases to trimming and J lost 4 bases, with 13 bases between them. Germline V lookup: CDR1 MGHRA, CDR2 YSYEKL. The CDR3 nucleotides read TGCGCCAGCAGCCAAGATGAGGCAGGGGATAATCAGCCCCAGCATTTT. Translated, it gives CASSQDEAGDNQPQHF.

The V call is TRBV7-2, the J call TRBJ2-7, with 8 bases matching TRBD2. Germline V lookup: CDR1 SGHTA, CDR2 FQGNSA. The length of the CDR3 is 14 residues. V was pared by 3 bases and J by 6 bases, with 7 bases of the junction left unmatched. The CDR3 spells CASSFRAGEGEQYF. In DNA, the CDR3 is TGTGCCAGCAGCTTTCGAGCGGGGGAGGGCGAGCAGTACTTC. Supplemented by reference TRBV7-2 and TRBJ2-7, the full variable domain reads GAGVSQSPSNKVTEKGKDVELRCDPISGHTALYWYRQSLGQGLEFLIYFQGNSAPDKSGLPSDRFSAERTGGSVSTLTIQRTQQEDSAVYLCASSFRAGEGEQYFGPGTRLTVT.

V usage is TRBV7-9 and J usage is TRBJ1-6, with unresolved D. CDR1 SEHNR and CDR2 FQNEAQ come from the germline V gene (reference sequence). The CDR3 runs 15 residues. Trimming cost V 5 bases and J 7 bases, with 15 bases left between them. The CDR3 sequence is CASSVEWAVNSPLHF. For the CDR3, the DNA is TGTGCCAGCAGCGTGGAGTGGGCAGTCAATTCACCCCTCCACTTT. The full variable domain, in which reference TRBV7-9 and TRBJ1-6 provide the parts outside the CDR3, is DTGVSQNPRHKITKRGQNVTFRCDPISEHNRLYWYRQTLGQGPEFLTYFQNEAQLEKSRLLSDRFSAERPKGSFSTLEIQRTEQGDSAMYLCASSVEWAVNSPLHFGNGTRLTVT.

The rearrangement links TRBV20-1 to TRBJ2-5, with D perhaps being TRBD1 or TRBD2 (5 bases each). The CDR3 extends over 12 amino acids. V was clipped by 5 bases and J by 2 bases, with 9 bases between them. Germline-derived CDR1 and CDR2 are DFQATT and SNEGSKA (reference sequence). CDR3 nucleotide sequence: TGCAGTGCTGGGGGACGACAAGAGACCCAGTACTTC. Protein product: CSAGGRQETQYF.

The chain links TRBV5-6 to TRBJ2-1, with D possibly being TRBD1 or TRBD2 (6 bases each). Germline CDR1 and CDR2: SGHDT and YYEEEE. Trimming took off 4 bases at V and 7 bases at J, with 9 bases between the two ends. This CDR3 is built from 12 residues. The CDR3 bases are TGTGCCAGCAGCAAAGGGGGGAATGAGCAGTTCTTC. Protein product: CASSKGGNEQFF.

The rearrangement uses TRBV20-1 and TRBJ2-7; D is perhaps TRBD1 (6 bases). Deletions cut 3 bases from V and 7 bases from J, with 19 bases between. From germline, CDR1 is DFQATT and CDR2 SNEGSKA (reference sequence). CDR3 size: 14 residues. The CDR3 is CSASPERLDREQYF. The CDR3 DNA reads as TGCAGTGCTAGTCCAGAAAGACTCGACAGGGAGCAGTACTTC.

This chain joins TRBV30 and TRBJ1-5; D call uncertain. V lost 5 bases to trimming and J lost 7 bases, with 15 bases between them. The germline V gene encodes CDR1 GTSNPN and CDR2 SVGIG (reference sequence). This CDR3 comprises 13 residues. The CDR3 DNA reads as TGTGCCTGGGGAGGTGGGCTGGGCCAGCCCCAGCATTTT. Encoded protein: CAWGGGLGQPQHF. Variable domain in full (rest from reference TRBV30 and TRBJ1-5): SQTIHQWPATLVQPVGSPLSLECTVEGTSNPNLYWYRQAAGRGLQLLFYSVGIGQISSEVPQNLSASRPQDRQFILSSKKLLLSDSGFYLCAWGGGLGQPQHFGDGTRLSIL.

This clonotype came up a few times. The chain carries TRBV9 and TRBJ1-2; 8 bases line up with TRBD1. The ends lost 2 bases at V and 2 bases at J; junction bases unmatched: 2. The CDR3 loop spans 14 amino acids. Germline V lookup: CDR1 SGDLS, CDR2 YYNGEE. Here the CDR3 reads CASSVGQGNYGYTF. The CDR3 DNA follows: TGTGCCAGCAGCGTTGGACAGGGCAACTATGGCTACACCTTC.

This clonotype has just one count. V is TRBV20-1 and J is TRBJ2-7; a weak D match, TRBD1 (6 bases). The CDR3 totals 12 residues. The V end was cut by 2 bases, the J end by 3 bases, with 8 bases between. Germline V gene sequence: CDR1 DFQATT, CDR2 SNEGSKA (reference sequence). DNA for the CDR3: TGCAGTGCTAGAACAGGGATCTACGAGCAGTACTTC. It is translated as CSARTGIYEQYF.

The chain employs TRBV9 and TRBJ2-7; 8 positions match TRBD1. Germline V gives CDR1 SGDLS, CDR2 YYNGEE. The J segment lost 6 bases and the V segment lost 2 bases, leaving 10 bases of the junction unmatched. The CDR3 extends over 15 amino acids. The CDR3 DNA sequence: TGTGCCAGCAGCGTCCAGGGGGCTGCCGGGATCGAGCAGTACTTC. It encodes CASSVQGAAGIEQYF.

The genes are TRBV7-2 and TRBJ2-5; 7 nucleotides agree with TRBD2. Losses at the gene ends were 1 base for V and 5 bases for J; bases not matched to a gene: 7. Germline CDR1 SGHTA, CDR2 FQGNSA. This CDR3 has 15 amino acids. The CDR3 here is CASSLGSREGETQYF. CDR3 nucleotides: TGTGCCAGCAGCTTAGGGTCTAGGGAGGGGGAGACCCAGTACTTC.

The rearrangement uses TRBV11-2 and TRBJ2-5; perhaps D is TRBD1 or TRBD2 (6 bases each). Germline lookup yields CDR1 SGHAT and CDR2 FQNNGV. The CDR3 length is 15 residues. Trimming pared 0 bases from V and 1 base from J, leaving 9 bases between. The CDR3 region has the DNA TGTGCCAGCAGCTTAGATCCGGGGGCCCAAGAGACCCAGTACTTC. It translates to CASSLDPGAQETQYF.

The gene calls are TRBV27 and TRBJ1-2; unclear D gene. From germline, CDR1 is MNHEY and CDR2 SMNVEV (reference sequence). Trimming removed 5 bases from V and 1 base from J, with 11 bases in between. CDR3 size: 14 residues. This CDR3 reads CASSLKGGNYGYTF. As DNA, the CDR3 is TGTGCCAGCAGTCTCAAAGGAGGTAACTATGGCTACACCTTC.

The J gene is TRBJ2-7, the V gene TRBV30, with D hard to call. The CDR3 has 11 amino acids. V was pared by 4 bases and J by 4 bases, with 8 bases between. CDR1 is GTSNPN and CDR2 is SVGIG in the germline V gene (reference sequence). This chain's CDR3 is CAWINGYEQYF. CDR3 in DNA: TGTGCCTGGATAAACGGTTACGAGCAGTACTTC.

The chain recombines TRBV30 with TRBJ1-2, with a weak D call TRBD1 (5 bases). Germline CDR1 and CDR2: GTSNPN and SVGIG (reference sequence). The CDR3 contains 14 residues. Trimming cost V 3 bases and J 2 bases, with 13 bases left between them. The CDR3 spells CAWRWGGANYGYTF. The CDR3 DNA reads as TGTGCCTGGAGGTGGGGGGGAGCAAACTATGGCTACACCTTC.

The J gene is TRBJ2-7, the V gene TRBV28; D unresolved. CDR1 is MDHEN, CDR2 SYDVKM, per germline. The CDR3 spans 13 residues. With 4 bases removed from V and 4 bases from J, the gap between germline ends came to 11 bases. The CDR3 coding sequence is TGTGCCAGCAGTTACTCACACGTTTACGAGCAGTACTTC. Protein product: CASSYSHVYEQYF.

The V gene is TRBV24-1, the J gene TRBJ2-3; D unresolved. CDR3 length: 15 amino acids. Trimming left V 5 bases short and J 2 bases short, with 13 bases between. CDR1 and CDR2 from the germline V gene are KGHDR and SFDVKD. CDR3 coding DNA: TGTGCCACCAGTGGACGCGGAAAATACACAGATACGCAGTATTTT. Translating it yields CATSGRGKYTDTQYF.

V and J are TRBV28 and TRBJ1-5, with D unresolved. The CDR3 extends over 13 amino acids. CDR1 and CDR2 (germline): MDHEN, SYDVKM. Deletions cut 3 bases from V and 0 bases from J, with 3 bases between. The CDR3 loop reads CASSLYSNQPQHF. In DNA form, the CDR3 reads TGTGCCAGCAGTTTGTATAGCAATCAGCCCCAGCATTTT.

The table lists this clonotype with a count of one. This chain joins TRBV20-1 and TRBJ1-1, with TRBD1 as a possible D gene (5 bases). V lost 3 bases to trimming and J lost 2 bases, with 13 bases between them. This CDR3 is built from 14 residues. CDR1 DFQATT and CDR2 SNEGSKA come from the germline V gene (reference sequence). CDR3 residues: CSARNWDSNTEAFF. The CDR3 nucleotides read TGCAGTGCTAGGAACTGGGACTCCAACACTGAAGCTTTCTTT.

The CDR3 reads CASSSVLAGTQYF. CDR3 sequence (DNA): TGTGCCAGCAGCTCGGTCCTGGCTGGGACCCAGTACTTC. The V call is TRBV7-2, the J call TRBJ2-5; D is uncertain. V lost 4 bases and J 7 bases, leaving 13 bases between the germline ends. Germline V gene sequence: CDR1 SGHTA, CDR2 FQGNSA. This CDR3 contains 13 residues.

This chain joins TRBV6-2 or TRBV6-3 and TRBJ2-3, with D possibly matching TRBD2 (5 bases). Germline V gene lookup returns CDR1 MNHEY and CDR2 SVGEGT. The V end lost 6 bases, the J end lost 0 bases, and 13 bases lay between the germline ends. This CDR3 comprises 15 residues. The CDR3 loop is CASSRGGPSTDTQYF. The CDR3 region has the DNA TGTGCCAGCAGCCGCGGAGGCCCTAGCACAGATACGCAGTATTTT.

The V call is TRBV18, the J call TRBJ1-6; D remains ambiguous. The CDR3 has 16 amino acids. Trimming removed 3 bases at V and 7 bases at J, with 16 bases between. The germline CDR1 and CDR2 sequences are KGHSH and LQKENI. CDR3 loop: CASSPFAGQANSPLHF. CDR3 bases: TGTGCCAGCTCACCGTTCGCAGGCCAAGCCAATTCACCCCTCCACTTT.

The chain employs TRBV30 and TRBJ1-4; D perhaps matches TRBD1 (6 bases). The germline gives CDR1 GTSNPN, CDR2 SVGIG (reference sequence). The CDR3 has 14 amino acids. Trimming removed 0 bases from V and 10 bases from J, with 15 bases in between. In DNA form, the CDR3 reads TGTGCCTGGAGTGTACCTTACGGACAGTCAAAACTGTTTTTT. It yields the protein CAWSVPYGQSKLFF. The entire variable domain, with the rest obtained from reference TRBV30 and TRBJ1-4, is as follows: SQTIHQWPATLVQPVGSPLSLECTVEGTSNPNLYWYRQAAGRGLQLLFYSVGIGQISSEVPQNLSASRPQDRQFILSSKKLLLSDSGFYLCAWSVPYGQSKLFFGSGTQLSVL.

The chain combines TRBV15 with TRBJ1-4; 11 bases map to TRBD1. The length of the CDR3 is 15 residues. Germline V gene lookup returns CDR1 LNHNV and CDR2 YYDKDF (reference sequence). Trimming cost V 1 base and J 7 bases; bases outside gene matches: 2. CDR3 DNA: TGTGCCACCAGCAGAGGGACAGGGGGCGTTGAAAAACTGTTTTTT. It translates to CATSRGTGGVEKLFF.

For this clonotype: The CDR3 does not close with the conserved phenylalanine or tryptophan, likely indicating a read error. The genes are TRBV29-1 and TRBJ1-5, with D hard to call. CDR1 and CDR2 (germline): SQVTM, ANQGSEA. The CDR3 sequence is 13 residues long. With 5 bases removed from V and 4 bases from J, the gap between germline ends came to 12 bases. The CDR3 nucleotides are TGCAGCGTTCTGATAACCTTAAATCAGCCCCAGCATGTT. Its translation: CSVLITLNQPQHV.

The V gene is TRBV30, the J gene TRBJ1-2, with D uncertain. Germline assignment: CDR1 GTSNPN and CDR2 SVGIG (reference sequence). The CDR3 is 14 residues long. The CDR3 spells CAAKPFRRSYGYTF. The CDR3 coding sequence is TGTGCGGCCAAACCCTTTCGCCGTAGCTATGGCTACACCTTC.

In DNA form, the CDR3 reads TGTGCCAGCAAGGGGACTAGCCCTCCCTACAATGAGCAGTTCTTC. Translating gives CASKGTSPPYNEQFF. The V gene is TRBV12-3 or TRBV12-4, the J gene TRBJ2-1; 9 positions agree with TRBD2. The junction had 6 bases not matched to a gene; V was cut back by 7 bases and J by 2 bases. This CDR3 spans 15 amino acids.